One and the same sample provided the 18 T cell receptor beta chains below, sequenced in a study of cytomegalovirus exposure and HLA in healthy donors. TCRdb's table, derived via immunoSEQ multiplex PCR, lists solely in-frame clones and lacks some. The data show over 150,000 clones, with more than 65% seen just once and around an eighth held by the top ten. The sample consisted of PBMCs. The source is a woman aged 25-40 years in good health and CMV-seropositive.

The genes are TRBV5-1 and TRBJ2-5, with 8 bases aligning to TRBD1. The CDR3 sequence is 14 residues long. Germline V CDR1 and CDR2: SGHRS, YFSETQ. The ends lost 7 bases at V and 2 bases at J; junction bases unmatched: 7. The CDR3 spells CASRPTGVQETQYF. The CDR3 DNA is TGCGCCAGCCGTCCGACAGGGGTTCAAGAGACCCAGTACTTC.

The chain uses TRBV19 and TRBJ1-1, with D unclear. This CDR3 is 13 amino acids long. Trimming took off 5 bases at V and 1 base at J, with 8 bases between the two ends. CDR1 and CDR2 from the germline V gene are LNHDA and SQIVND (reference sequence). The DNA for the CDR3 is TGTGCCAGTAGTCATTCGGGGAACACTGAAGCTTTCTTT. Translated, it gives CASSHSGNTEAFF.

V usage is TRBV18 and J usage is TRBJ1-3; D unresolved. V dropped 2 bases and J dropped 0 bases, with 11 bases sitting between them. The CDR3 spans 16 residues. Germline V gene lookup returns CDR1 KGHSH and CDR2 LQKENI. CDR3 sequence (DNA): TGTGCCAGCTCACCAGGCCGGGGAGCCTCTGGAAACACCATATATTTT. This gives the protein CASSPGRGASGNTIYF.

This clone was picked up a small number of times. The chain links TRBV7-9 to TRBJ2-1, with 10 bases fitting TRBD2. This CDR3 region has 19 residues. After removal of 4 bases from V and 4 bases from J, the junction contained 16 bases not matched to a gene. CDR1 is SEHNR and CDR2 is FQNEAQ in the germline V gene (reference sequence). CDR3 residues: CASSSTLLAGTPRYNEQFF. In DNA, the CDR3 is TGTGCCAGCAGCTCAACACTACTAGCGGGGACCCCTCGGTACAATGAGCAGTTCTTC. The full variable domain, completed using reference TRBV7-9 and TRBJ2-1, is DTGVSQNPRHKITKRGQNVTFRCDPISEHNRLYWYRQTLGQGPEFLTYFQNEAQLEKSRLLSDRFSAERPKGSFSTLEIQRTEQGDSAMYLCASSSTLLAGTPRYNEQFFGPGTRLTVL.

The chain links TRBV5-6 to TRBJ2-7; tentative D call: TRBD1 (6 bases). Between the trimmed V and J ends, which lost 4 bases and 4 bases, there was a span of 9 bases. This CDR3 is 12 amino acids long. CDR1 and CDR2 (germline): SGHDT, YYEEEE. This CDR3 is CASSQQGYEQYF. The CDR3, as DNA: TGTGCCAGCAGCCAACAGGGTTACGAGCAGTACTTC.

This chain links TRBV19 with TRBJ1-2, with unresolved D. Trimming pared 10 bases from V and 5 bases from J, leaving 20 bases between. This CDR3 has 14 residues. Per the germline V gene, CDR1 is LNHDA and CDR2 is SQIVND (reference sequence). The DNA of the CDR3 is TGTGCCACCTTAGAGCGGGCAGACGATTATGGCTACACCTTC. Its protein product is CATLERADDYGYTF.

This sequence joins TRBV5-6 and TRBJ1-1; D gene uncertain. Germline assignment: CDR1 SGHDT and CDR2 YYEEEE. The CDR3 runs 12 residues. V gave up 0 bases and J gave up 4 bases, with 4 bases separating them. The CDR3 DNA sequence: TGTGCCAGCAGCTTGGCTATCACTGAAGCTTTCTTT. Its protein is CASSLAITEAFF.

The genes are TRBV6-5 and TRBJ2-1, with 11 bases fitting TRBD1. Trimming removed 10 bases from V and 8 bases from J; junction bases left unmatched: 10. Germline loops: CDR1 MNHEY, CDR2 SVGAGI. The CDR3 contains 14 residues. As DNA, the CDR3 is TGTGCCACCAATCAACCGGGACAGGGGGATGAGCAGTTCTTC. The encoded protein is CATNQPGQGDEQFF.

V and J are TRBV2 and TRBJ2-2, with 12 bases aligning to TRBD1. Trimming removed 8 bases from V and 6 bases from J; junction bases left unmatched: 4. Germline CDR1 SNHLY, CDR2 FYNNEI. This CDR3 is built from 14 residues. The CDR3 coding sequence is TGTGCCAGCGGGGGACAGGGGGCTTCCGGGGAGCTGTTTTTT. It codes for CASGGQGASGELFF.

Comment on this clone: A much bigger clone sits one base away, suggesting this may be a read error. Additional DNA sequences in this sample encode the identical CDR3. CDR3 amino acids: CASSLDRVNTEAFF. As DNA, the CDR3 is TGTGCCAGCAGTTTAGACAGGGTGAACACTGAAGCTTTCTTT. The chain recombines TRBV27 with TRBJ1-1; 7 bases line up with TRBD1. The CDR3 extends over 14 amino acids. Losses at the gene ends were 2 bases for V and 0 bases for J; bases not matched to a gene: 0. The germline V gene encodes CDR1 MNHEY and CDR2 SMNVEV (reference sequence).

The CDR3 sequence: CASSPSGIASGANVLTF. The CDR3 DNA sequence: TGCGCCAGCAGCCCTAGCGGGATTGCCTCTGGGGCCAACGTCCTGACTTTC. The genes are TRBV5-1 and TRBJ2-6; TRBD2 matches at 9 bases. Per the germline V gene, CDR1 is SGHRS and CDR2 is YFSETQ. This CDR3 is built from 17 residues. V trimming: 4 bases; J trimming: 0 bases; junction bases outside the gene matches: 5.

The chain uses TRBV6-1 and TRBJ2-7; 8 bases agree with TRBD2. CDR1 and CDR2 from the germline V gene are MNHNS and SASEGT. The CDR3 loop spans 15 amino acids. The ends lost 2 bases at V and 4 bases at J; junction bases unmatched: 7. The CDR3 nucleotides are TGTGCCAGCAGTGAAATGTCGGGACTAGGGTACGAGCAGTACTTC. Translation: CASSEMSGLGYEQYF.

The gene calls are TRBV27 and TRBJ2-7; TRBD1 might be the D (5 bases). Trimming removed 5 bases at V and 6 bases at J, with 20 bases between. CDR3 length: 15 amino acids. CDR1 is MNHEY, CDR2 SMNVEV, per germline (reference sequence). CDR3 nucleotides: TGTGCCAGCAGTCCCACCAGGGTTATCTGGGCCGAGCAGTACTTC. Translation: CASSPTRVIWAEQYF.

CDR3 sequence: CASSYLPRGGTDTQYF. The DNA for the CDR3 is TGTGCCAGCAGTTACTTGCCTAGGGGGGGAACAGATACGCAGTATTTT. The rearrangement joins TRBV6-5 to TRBJ2-3, with D maybe TRBD2 (7 bases). The germline V gene encodes CDR1 MNHEY and CDR2 SVGAGI. Trimming cost V 1 base and J 3 bases, with 14 bases left between them. The CDR3 consists of 16 residues.

The rearrangement joins TRBV6-6 to TRBJ1-3; 7 bases are a match to TRBD1. Germline lookup yields CDR1 MNHNY and CDR2 SVGAGI (reference sequence). The CDR3 contains 16 residues. The V segment lost 7 bases and the J segment 0 bases; nucleotides outside the gene matches: 9. The CDR3 reads CASIFKQGNSGNTIYF. CDR3 DNA sequence: TGTGCCAGCATCTTCAAACAGGGGAACTCTGGAAACACCATATATTTT.

The chain links TRBV6-5 to TRBJ2-1; TRBD1 matches at 11 bases. The germline V gene has CDR1 MNHEY and CDR2 SVGAGI. Trimming cost V 6 bases and J 6 bases; bases outside gene matches: 7. The CDR3 is 15 residues long. The CDR3 nucleotides read TGTGCCAGCAGCAAGCGGGACAGGGGGTTCAATGAGCAGTTCTTC. The encoded protein is CASSKRDRGFNEQFF.

The rearrangement uses TRBV7-8 and TRBJ2-7, with TRBD1 matching over 7 bases. The CDR3 has 17 residues. After removal of 5 bases from V and 1 base from J, the junction contained 14 bases not matched to a gene. Germline CDR1 is SGHVS and CDR2 is FQNEAQ. CDR3 DNA: TGTGCCAGCAGCCCGACCCGGGACAGAGACTTATCCTACGAGCAGTACTTC. This encodes CASSPTRDRDLSYEQYF.

The chain uses TRBV7-3 and TRBJ2-1; possibly TRBD2 for D (7 bases). CDR3 length: 15 amino acids. Germline V lookup: CDR1 SGHTA, CDR2 FQGTGA. The germline V and J ends were trimmed by 3 bases and 4 bases, with 13 bases remaining between them. The CDR3 DNA reads as TGTGCCAGCAGCTTCAGAGCGGGACAATACAATGAGCAGTTCTTC. Residues: CASSFRAGQYNEQFF.